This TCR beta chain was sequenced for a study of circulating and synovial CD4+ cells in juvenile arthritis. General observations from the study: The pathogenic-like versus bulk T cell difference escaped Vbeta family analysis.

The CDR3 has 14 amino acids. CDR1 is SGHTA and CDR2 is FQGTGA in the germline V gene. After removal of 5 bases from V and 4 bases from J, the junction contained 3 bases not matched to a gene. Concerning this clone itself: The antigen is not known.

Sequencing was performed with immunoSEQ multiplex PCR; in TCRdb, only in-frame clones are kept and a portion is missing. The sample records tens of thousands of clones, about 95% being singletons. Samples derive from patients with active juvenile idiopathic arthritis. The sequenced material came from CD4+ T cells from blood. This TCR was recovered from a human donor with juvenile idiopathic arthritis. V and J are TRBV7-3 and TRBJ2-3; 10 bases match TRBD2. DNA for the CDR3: TGTGCCAGCAGCGGAGGACTAGCGGCAGATACGCAGTATTTT. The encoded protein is CASSGGLAADTQYF.